This T cell receptor beta chain is from a study of control samples from healthy donors and cancer patients. Libraries were prepared by immunoSEQ multiplex PCR; TCRdb keeps only in-frame clonotypes and omits some of them. The repertoire consists of around 130,000 clones, with about 95% occurring once and the leading ten covering less than 4.5%. Trimming removed 1 base at V and 7 bases at J, with 19 bases between. The CDR3 is made up of 16 amino acids. The germline gives CDR1 SNHLY, CDR2 FYNNEI. The sequenced sample consisted of blood. The receptor was isolated from a man in his thirties or forties in good health. The V gene is TRBV2, the J gene TRBJ1-2; weak D call: TRBD1 (6 bases). The CDR3 loop reads CASSEGGAGNLSGYTF. DNA of the CDR3: TGTGCCAGCAGTGAAGGGGGGGCAGGGAACTTGTCTGGCTACACCTTC.